This T cell receptor (beta chain) was documented in a study of cytomegalovirus exposure and HLA in healthy donors. Study-wide points: It was about 150 TCR beta chains that were listed as cytomegalovirus-associated.

Germline trimming cut 6 bases from V and 6 bases from J; bases unmatched to any gene: 4. Germline V lookup: CDR1 SGHDN, CDR2 FVKESK. The CDR3 consists of 13 residues. The PCR contained 60 Vbeta and 13 Jbeta primers. Assay used: immunoSEQ multiplex PCR; TCRdb lists only in-frame clones, some missing. The data contain about 180,000 clones, around three quarters of them singletons. Turning to this clone: As yet, its antigen is unknown.

At sampling all donors were nominally healthy, likely with unrecorded immune exposures. The source is a man in his forties in good health and CMV-seronegative. The chain employs TRBV14 and TRBJ2-3, with 9 nucleotides matching TRBD2. The specimen was PBMCs. The CDR3 DNA sequence: TGTGCCAGCAGTCAGCTAGCGGGGGATACGCAGTATTTT. This sequence encodes CASSQLAGDTQYF.